These 10 T cell receptor beta chains were all obtained from the same sample, sequenced in a study of blood T cell repertoires in COVID-19. The table came from immunoSEQ multiplex PCR; TCRdb's copy has only in-frame clones and leaves some out. The sample lists 200,000 to 250,000 clones; roughly four fifths were seen once. The specimen was peripheral blood. These receptors originate from a woman aged 55-75 years with acute or convalescent COVID-19.

This chain uses TRBV4-1 with TRBJ2-7, with D perhaps matching TRBD1 (8 bases). This CDR3 contains 16 residues. With 1 base removed from V and 5 bases from J, the gap between germline ends came to 18 bases. The germline CDR1 and CDR2 sequences are MGHRA and YSYEKL. In DNA, the CDR3 is TGCGCCAGCAGCCAAGGATATACAGGGGGGGCGGACGAGCAGTACTTC. Translating gives CASSQGYTGGADEQYF.

The rearrangement uses TRBV6-1 and TRBJ2-3; TRBD1 matches 7 bases. Germline V lookup: CDR1 MNHNS, CDR2 SASEGT. The V gene end was trimmed by 3 bases and the J gene end by 6 bases; junction bases not matched to a gene: 6. The CDR3 spans 14 residues. DNA for the CDR3: TGTGCCAGCAGTGAGATAGGGGGCCGGGATACGCAGTATTTT. Its translation: CASSEIGGRDTQYF.

V and J are TRBV7-2 and TRBJ1-6; D may be TRBD1 (5 bases). The ends were cut back, 4 bases at V and 7 bases at J, with 11 bases in the middle. Germline V gene sequence: CDR1 SGHTA, CDR2 FQGNSA. The CDR3 length is 14 residues. This chain's CDR3 is CASSSSTENSPLHF. The DNA for the CDR3 is TGTGCCAGCAGCTCCTCGACAGAAAATTCACCCCTCCACTTT.

The rearrangement uses TRBV2 and TRBJ1-2; the D gene is possibly TRBD1 (6 bases). Trimming pared 1 base from V and 5 bases from J, leaving 8 bases between. The CDR3 extends over 13 amino acids. Germline V gene sequence: CDR1 SNHLY, CDR2 FYNNEI. The CDR3 loop is CASSEVTGYGYTF. CDR3 nucleotide sequence: TGTGCCAGCAGTGAAGTTACAGGGTATGGCTACACCTTC.

CDR3 in DNA: TGTGCCAGCGGGAGCAGGAAGAGCTCTGGGGCCAACGTCCTGACTTTC. This translates into CASGSRKSSGANVLTF. The V gene is TRBV6-6, the J gene TRBJ2-6, with TRBD2 as a possible D gene (5 bases). Germline CDR1 and CDR2: MNHNY and SVGAGI (reference sequence). The V end lost 8 bases, the J end lost 0 bases, and 14 bases lay between the germline ends. CDR3 length: 16 residues.

The sample holds a few counts of this clone. This rearrangement joins TRBV4-2 to TRBJ2-2, with 7 bases lining up with TRBD2. The CDR3 is made up of 15 amino acids. Germline V lookup: CDR1 LGHNA, CDR2 YNFKEQ. Trimming at V came to 2 bases and at J to 4 bases, leaving 4 bases not matched to a gene. CDR3: CASSQWEGSTGELFF. DNA of the CDR3: TGTGCCAGCAGCCAATGGGAGGGATCCACCGGGGAGCTGTTTTTT.

This clone occurred a few times. The chain employs TRBV19 and TRBJ1-5; 11 bases match TRBD1. J gave up 4 bases and V 0 bases, and 2 bases lay outside the gene matches. The CDR3 runs 16 residues. Per germline, CDR1 LNHDA and CDR2 SQIVND (reference sequence). CDR3 loop: CASSIDGTGGNQPQHF. DNA for the CDR3: TGTGCCAGTAGTATAGATGGGACAGGGGGAAATCAGCCCCAGCATTTT.

The rearrangement joins TRBV5-1 to TRBJ1-2; weak D call: TRBD1 (6 bases). Germline V lookup: CDR1 SGHRS, CDR2 YFSETQ. This CDR3 is built from 16 residues. V was trimmed by 4 bases and J by 5 bases, leaving 21 bases between them. The CDR3 DNA is TGCGCCAGCAGCGACCTGTCCGCAGGGGTTTCTTATGGCTACACCTTC. Encoded protein: CASSDLSAGVSYGYTF.

The chain is built from TRBV7-9 and TRBJ2-3, with unresolved D. The CDR3 loop spans 12 amino acids. Germline CDR1 reads SEHNR; CDR2 reads FQNEAQ (reference sequence). Trimming removed 4 bases from V and 2 bases from J, with 4 bases in between. CDR3 residues: CASSSYTDTQYF. CDR3 DNA: TGTGCCAGCAGCTCCTACACAGATACGCAGTATTTT.

In regard to this clone: The identical CDR3 is also encoded by other nucleotide sequences in the sample. This chain connects TRBV11-2 to TRBJ1-6; 9 positions match TRBD1. The V gene end was trimmed by 5 bases and the J gene end by 9 bases; junction bases not matched to a gene: 5. From germline, CDR1 is SGHAT and CDR2 FQNNGV. This CDR3 contains 14 residues. As DNA, the CDR3 is TGTGCCAGCAGCCCGGGACAGGGTCGTTCACCCCTCCACTTT. Protein sequence: CASSPGQGRSPLHF.